The sequence of this T cell receptor beta chain was determined in a study of blood T cell repertoires in COVID-19 (TCRdb year 2020). In terms of the full investigation: The collaborator samples originated in the United States, Italy and Spain and spanned the acute and convalescent phases of COVID-19. The material from the prospective study consisted of cDNA or gDNA derived from T cells, B-cell-depleted T cells, or PBMCs. The dataset comprised deeply sampled blood TCRbeta repertoires from subjects exposed to, actively infected with, or recovered from COVID-19. A freely available public database, intended as a resource for researchers studying the immune response to SARS-CoV-2, is where the repertoires were released. The samples were drawn from two sources: the first 160 participants of the ongoing ImmuneRACE study, and fewer than 1,500 subjects contributed by 6 global collaborators. The sample metadata nearly always contained a de-identified subject ID, COVID-19 status, age in years and sex. Where available, HLA class I and class II types were taken from metadata supplied by the sample provider and were not determined by assay-based typing.

TCRbeta CDR3 regions were amplified from genomic DNA by means of the immunoSEQ Assay, a bias-controlled multiplex PCR. As for how the authors treated the data: Within the assay, amplification of reference gene primers was used to estimate how many nucleated cells each sample contained. Sequence reads were collapsed and filtered to measure the absolute abundance of every unique TCRbeta CDR3 rearrangement. Productive Simpson clonality was computed per sample as the square root of Simpson's diversity index over productive rearrangements. The clones in this table, taken by TCRdb from immuneACCESS, are in-frame only. Not every clone is retained; where verified, under half of the shortfall comes from an unresolved V gene, and the cause of the rest is unknown. That table is the source of V, J and clone size, and D and trimming were worked out from the DNA. For this sample there are tens of thousands of clones; around 77% appear just once. The ten largest clones take up 9.5% to 10% of the sample.

The collaborating institutions used their own protocols to collect whole blood in K2EDTA tubes. For TCRbeta analysis, collaborators shipped samples in one of three forms: frozen whole blood, isolated PBMCs, or DNA extracted from either of those sample types. Study-wide findings and limitations: The quantity of clinical and demographic metadata differed by source and by participant and was supplied without curation.

Details on this clone: The antigen it binds to is not known. Per-base qualities were not stored, and no clone one base away is much larger.

This sequence was found in a human donor in a cohort sampled during active COVID-19. Specimen: peripheral blood.

The DNA sequence reads TGTGCCACCAGCAGAGATTTTACAGGGGGCACAGATACGCAGTATTTT. This is translated as CATSRDFTGGTDTQYF. The sequence is built from TRBV15 and TRBJ2-3, and TRBD1 aligns with 7 junction nucleotides. The junction shows trimming of 0 bases on V and 1 base on J, and the gene matches do not reach 4 bases of it. The CDR3 runs 16 amino acids, cysteine and phenylalanine included. Of the read, only the CDR3 DNA is kept; its 48 bases are in frame from base 1. The germline V gene (reference sequence) provides CDR1 LNHNV and CDR2 YYDKDF.